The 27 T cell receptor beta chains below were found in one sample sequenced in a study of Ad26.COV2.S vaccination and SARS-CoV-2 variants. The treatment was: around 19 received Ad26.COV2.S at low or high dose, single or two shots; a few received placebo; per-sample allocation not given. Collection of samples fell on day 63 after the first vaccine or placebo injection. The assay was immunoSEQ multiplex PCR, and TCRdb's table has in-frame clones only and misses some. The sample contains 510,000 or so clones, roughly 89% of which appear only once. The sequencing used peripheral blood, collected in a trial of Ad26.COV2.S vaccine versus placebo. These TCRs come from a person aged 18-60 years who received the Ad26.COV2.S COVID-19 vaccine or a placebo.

CDR3 residues: CSVRRANEQFF. CDR3 nucleotides: TGCAGCGTTCGCCGGGCCAATGAGCAGTTCTTC. The chain couples TRBV29-1 to TRBJ2-1, with D unclear. The germline gives CDR1 SQVTM, CDR2 ANQGSEA. Deletions cut 5 bases from V and 6 bases from J, with 8 bases between. CDR3 length: 11 amino acids.

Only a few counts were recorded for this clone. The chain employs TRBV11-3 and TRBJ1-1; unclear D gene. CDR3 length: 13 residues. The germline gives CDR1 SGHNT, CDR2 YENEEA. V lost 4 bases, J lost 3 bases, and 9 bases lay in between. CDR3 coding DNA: TGTGCCAGCAGCTCCTCTGGGGACACTGAAGCTTTCTTT. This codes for CASSSSGDTEAFF.

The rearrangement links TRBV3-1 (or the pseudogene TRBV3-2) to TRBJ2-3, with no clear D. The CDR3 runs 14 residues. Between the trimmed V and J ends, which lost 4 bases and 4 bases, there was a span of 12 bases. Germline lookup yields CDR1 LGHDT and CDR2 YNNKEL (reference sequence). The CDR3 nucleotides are TGTGCCAGCAGCCCCCTGACGAGCCCAGATACGCAGTATTTT. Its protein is CASSPLTSPDTQYF.

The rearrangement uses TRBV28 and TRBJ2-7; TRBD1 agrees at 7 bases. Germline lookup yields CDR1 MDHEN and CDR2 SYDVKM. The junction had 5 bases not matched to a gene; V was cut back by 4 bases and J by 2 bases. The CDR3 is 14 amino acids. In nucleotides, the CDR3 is TGTGCCAGCAGTTCGCCAGGGACAGCCTACGAGCAGTACTTC. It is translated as CASSSPGTAYEQYF.

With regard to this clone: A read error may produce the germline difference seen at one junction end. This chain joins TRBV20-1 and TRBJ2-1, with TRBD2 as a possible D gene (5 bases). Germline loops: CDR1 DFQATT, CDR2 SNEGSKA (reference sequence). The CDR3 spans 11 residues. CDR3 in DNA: TGCAGTGCTGGAGAGGGTCGGGAGCAGTTCTTC. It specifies CSAGEGREQFF.

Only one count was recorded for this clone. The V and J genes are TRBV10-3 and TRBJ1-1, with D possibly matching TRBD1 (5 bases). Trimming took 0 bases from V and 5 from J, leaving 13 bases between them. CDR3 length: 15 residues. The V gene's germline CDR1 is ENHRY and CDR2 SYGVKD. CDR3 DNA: TGTGCCATCAGTGAGTCGAGGGGCGCAGGGACTGAAGCTTTCTTT. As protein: CAISESRGAGTEAFF.

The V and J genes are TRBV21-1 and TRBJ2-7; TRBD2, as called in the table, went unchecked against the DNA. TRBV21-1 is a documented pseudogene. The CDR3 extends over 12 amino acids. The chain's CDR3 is CASSKDVSEQYF. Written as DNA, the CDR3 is TGTGCCAGCAGCAAAGATGTCTCCGAGCAGTACTTC.

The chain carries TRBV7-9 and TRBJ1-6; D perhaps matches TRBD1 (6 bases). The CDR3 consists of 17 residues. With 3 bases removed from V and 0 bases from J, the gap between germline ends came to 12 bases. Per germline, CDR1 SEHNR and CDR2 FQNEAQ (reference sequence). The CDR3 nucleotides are TGTGCCAGCAGCTTTCGGGAGGACAGCTCCTATAATTCACCCCTCCACTTT. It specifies CASSFREDSSYNSPLHF.

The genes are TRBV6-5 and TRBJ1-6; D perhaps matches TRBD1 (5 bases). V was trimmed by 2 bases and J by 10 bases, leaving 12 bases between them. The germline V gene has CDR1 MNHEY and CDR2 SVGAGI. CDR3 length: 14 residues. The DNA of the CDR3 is TGTGCCAGCAGTTACCGCAAAGGGGAATCACCCCTCCACTTT. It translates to CASSYRKGESPLHF.

The DNA of the CDR3 is TGCAGTGCTAGTTCTTTATTACTGGGCTACACCTTC. This sequence encodes CSASSLLLGYTF. V and J are TRBV20-1 and TRBJ1-2, with unresolved D. The germline gives CDR1 DFQATT, CDR2 SNEGSKA (reference sequence). V was clipped by 3 bases and J by 8 bases, with 13 bases between them. The CDR3 sequence is 12 residues long.

The CDR3 spells CASSPRPAYEQYF. For the CDR3, the DNA is TGTGCCAGCAGCCCACGACCCGCCTACGAGCAGTACTTC. V gene TRBV7-9 combines with J gene TRBJ2-7; D is undetermined. The CDR3 contains 13 residues. Germline values: CDR1 SEHNR, CDR2 FQNEAQ (reference sequence). Between the trimmed V and J ends, which lost 5 bases and 2 bases, there was a span of 10 bases.

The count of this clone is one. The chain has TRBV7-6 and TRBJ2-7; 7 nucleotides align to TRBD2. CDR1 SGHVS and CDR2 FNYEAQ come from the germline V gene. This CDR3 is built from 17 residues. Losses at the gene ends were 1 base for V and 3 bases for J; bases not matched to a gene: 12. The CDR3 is CASSLVSPLAAHYEQYF. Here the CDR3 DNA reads TGTGCCAGCAGCTTAGTGTCCCCGCTAGCGGCACACTACGAGCAGTACTTC.

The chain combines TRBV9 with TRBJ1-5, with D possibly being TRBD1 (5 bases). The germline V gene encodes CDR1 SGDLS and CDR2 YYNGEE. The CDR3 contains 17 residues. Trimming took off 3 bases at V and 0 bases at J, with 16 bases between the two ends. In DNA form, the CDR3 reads TGTGCCAGCAGCGCCAAGGGTGGGACGGATAGCAATCAGCCCCAGCATTTT. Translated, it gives CASSAKGGTDSNQPQHF.

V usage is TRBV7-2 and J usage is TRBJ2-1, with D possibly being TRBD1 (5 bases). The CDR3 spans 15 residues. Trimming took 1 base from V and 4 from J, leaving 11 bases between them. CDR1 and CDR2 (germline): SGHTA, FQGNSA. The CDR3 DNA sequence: TGTGCCAGCAGCTTAGAGATGACAGTTTACAATGAGCAGTTCTTC. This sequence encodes CASSLEMTVYNEQFF.

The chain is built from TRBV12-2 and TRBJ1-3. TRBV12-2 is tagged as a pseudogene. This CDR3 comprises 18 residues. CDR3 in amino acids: CASRERPGAPNSGNTIYF. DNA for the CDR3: TGTGCAAGTCGCGAAAGGCCGGGAGCTCCTAACTCTGGAAACACCATATATTTT.

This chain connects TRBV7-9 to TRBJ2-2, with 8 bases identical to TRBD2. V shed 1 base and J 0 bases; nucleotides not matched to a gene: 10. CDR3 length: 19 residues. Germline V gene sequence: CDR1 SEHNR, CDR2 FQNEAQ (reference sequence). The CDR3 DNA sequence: TGTGCCAGCAGCTTAGAGTTCAACCGCGGGAGGCCGAACACCGGGGAGCTGTTTTTT. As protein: CASSLEFNRGRPNTGELFF.

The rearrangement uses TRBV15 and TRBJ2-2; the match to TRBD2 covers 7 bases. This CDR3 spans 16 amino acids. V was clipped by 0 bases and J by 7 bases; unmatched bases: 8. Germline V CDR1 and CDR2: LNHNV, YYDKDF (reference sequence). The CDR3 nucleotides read TGTGCCACCAGCAGAGATTGGTCGGGAGGAAACGGGGAGCTGTTTTTT. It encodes CATSRDWSGGNGELFF.

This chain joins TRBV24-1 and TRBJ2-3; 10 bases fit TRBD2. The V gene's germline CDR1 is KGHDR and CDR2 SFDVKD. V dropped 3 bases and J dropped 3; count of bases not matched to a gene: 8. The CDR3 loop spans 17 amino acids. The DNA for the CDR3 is TGTGCCACCAGTGATCCGGCTAGCGGGAGTGTGACAGATACGCAGTATTTT. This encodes CATSDPASGSVTDTQYF.

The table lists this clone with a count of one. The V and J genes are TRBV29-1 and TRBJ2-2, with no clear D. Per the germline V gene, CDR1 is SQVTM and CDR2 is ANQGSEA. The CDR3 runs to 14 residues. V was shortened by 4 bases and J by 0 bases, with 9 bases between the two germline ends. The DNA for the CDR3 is TGCAGCGTTGTGGGCCCCGCGAACACCGGGGAGCTGTTTTTT. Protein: CSVVGPANTGELFF.

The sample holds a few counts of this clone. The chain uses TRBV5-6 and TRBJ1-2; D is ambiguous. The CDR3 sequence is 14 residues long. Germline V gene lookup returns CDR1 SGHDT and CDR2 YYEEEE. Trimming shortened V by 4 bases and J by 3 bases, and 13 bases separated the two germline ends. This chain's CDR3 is CASSMDGIYYGYTF. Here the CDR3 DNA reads TGTGCCAGCAGCATGGACGGGATCTACTATGGCTACACCTTC.

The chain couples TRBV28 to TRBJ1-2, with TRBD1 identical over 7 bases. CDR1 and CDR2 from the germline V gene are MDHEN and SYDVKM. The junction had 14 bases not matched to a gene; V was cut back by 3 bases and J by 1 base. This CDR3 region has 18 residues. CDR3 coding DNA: TGTGCCAGCAGTTTCCGGCGGGCAGGGGGGGATATTAACTATGGCTACACCTTC. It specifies CASSFRRAGGDINYGYTF.

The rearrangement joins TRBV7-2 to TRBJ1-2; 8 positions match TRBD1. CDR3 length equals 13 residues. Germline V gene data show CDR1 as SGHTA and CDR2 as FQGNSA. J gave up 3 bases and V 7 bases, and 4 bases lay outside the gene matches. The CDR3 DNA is TGTGCCAGCACGACGGACAGGGACTATGGCTACACCTTC. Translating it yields CASTTDRDYGYTF.

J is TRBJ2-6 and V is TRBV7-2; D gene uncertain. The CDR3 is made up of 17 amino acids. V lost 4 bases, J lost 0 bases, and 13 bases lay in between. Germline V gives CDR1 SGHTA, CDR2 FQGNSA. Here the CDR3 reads CASSSRPTFSGANVLTF. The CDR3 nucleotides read TGTGCCAGCAGCTCCCGGCCTACCTTCTCTGGGGCCAACGTCCTGACTTTC. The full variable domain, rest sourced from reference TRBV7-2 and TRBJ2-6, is GAGVSQSPSNKVTEKGKDVELRCDPISGHTALYWYRQSLGQGLEFLIYFQGNSAPDKSGLPSDRFSAERTGGSVSTLTIQRTQQEDSAVYLCASSSRPTFSGANVLTFGAGSRLTVL.

The CDR3 DNA sequence: TGTGCCAGTAGAATTAGTGATTCTGCCCACGAGCAGTACTTC. This codes for CASRISDSAHEQYF. The rearrangement links TRBV19 to TRBJ2-7; the D is unclear. The V end lost 6 bases, the J end lost 5 bases, and 17 bases lay between the germline ends. The CDR3 contains 14 residues. Germline loops: CDR1 LNHDA, CDR2 SQIVND (reference sequence).

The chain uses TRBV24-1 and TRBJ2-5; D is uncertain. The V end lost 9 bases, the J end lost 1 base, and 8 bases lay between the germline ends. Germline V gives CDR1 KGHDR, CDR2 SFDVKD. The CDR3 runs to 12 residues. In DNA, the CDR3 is TGTGCCACCCACGGGCGCCAAGAGACCCAGTACTTC. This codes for CATHGRQETQYF.

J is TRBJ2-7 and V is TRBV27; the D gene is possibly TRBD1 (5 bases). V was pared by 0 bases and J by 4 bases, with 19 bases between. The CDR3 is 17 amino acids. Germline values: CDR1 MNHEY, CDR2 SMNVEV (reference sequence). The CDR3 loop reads CASSLSFGQGPMYEQYF. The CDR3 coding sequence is TGTGCCAGCAGTTTATCCTTCGGGCAGGGTCCCATGTACGAGCAGTACTTC.

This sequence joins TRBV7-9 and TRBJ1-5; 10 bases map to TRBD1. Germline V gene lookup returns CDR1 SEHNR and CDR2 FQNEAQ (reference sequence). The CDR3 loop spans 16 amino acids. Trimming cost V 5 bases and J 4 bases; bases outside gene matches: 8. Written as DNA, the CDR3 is TGTGCCAGCAGCCCTAGCCCGGACAGGGGGAATCAGCCCCAGCATTTT. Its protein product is CASSPSPDRGNQPQHF.